The entry below gives a single T cell receptor (beta chain) sequence along with its context. What it recognizes is unknown. The V gene's germline CDR1 is MGHDK and CDR2 SYGVNS. V trimming: 7 bases; J trimming: 0 bases; junction bases outside the gene matches: 6. The length of the CDR3 is 15 residues. The data originate from a study of cytomegalovirus exposure and HLA in healthy donors. Findings and limits, study-wide: Analysis was carried out at a later point, and it linked a missense DCLRE1C variant to TCR beta V- and J-gene trimming.

PCR involved 60 Vbeta and 13 Jbeta primers. Clones were sequenced by immunoSEQ multiplex PCR, and TCRdb holds only the in-frame ones, with some missing. The profile shows about 160,000 clones, around 80% of them singletons. Sequenced: PBMCs. The gene calls are TRBV25-1 and TRBJ2-3; 8 bases match TRBD1. The origin of this receptor is a woman aged 25 to 39 in good health and CMV-seropositive. The CDR3 loop reads CASKPDRGSTDTQYF. In DNA form, the CDR3 reads TGTGCCAGCAAGCCTGACAGGGGAAGCACAGATACGCAGTATTTT.